Listed here are 27 T cell receptor beta chains from one sample, sequenced in a study of blood T cell repertoires in COVID-19. Data came from immunoSEQ multiplex PCR; TCRdb stores just in-frame clones and leaves some out. The sample has 70,000 to 90,000 clones, around four fifths seen once. Sequenced: peripheral blood. The receptor source for this set is a human donor in a cohort sampled during active COVID-19.

The chain combines TRBV15 with TRBJ2-5; TRBD2 might be the D (5 bases). The ends were cut back, 2 bases at V and 2 bases at J, with 15 bases in the middle. The germline V gene has CDR1 LNHNV and CDR2 YYDKDF (reference sequence). The CDR3 spans 16 residues. The CDR3 loop reads CATSRPRESLQETQYF. CDR3 nucleotide sequence: TGTGCCACCAGCAGACCACGGGAATCACTACAAGAGACCCAGTACTTC.

The chain employs TRBV18 and TRBJ1-5, with 10 bases matching TRBD1. CDR3 length: 15 amino acids. Germline values: CDR1 KGHSH, CDR2 LQKENI. V was clipped by 5 bases and J by 5 bases; unmatched bases: 6. CDR3: CASSSRTGGDQPQHF. DNA of the CDR3: TGTGCCAGCTCATCGCGGACAGGGGGGGATCAGCCCCAGCATTTT. The full variable domain, its missing parts supplied by reference TRBV18 and TRBJ1-5, is NAGVMQNPRHLVRRRGQEARLRCSPMKGHSHVYWYRQLPEEGLKFMVYLQKENIIDESGMPKERFSAEFPKEGPSILRIQQVVRGDSAAYFCASSSRTGGDQPQHFGDGTRLSIL.

The CDR3 DNA follows: TGTGCCAGCAGTGAAGGGGGCAGGGGTGGCACCGGGGAGCTGTTTTTT. It specifies CASSEGGRGGTGELFF. The rearrangement uses TRBV25-1 and TRBJ2-2, with a possible D match to TRBD1 (6 bases). Germline loops: CDR1 MGHDK, CDR2 SYGVNS. V dropped 2 bases and J dropped 4 bases, with 14 bases sitting between them. The CDR3 contains 16 residues.

The chain joins TRBV6-6 to TRBJ1-2; 9 bases fit TRBD1. This CDR3 spans 14 amino acids. Germline V gene sequence: CDR1 MNHNY, CDR2 SVGAGI (reference sequence). Germline trimming cut 5 bases from V and 4 bases from J; bases unmatched to any gene: 5. CDR3 sequence (DNA): TGTGCCAGCAGTCCGGGACAGGGAACCTATGGCTACACCTTC. Translating gives CASSPGQGTYGYTF.

V is TRBV4-2 and J is TRBJ1-4; D remains ambiguous. V lost 0 bases to trimming and J lost 0 bases, with 8 bases between them. From germline, CDR1 is LGHNA and CDR2 YNFKEQ. The CDR3 is 16 amino acids. CDR3 nucleotides: TGTGCCAGCAGCCAAGATACGACTGCAACTAATGAAAAACTGTTTTTT. Its protein product is CASSQDTTATNEKLFF.

This sequence joins TRBV24-1 and TRBJ2-7; perhaps TRBD2 as D (7 bases). V was clipped by 5 bases and J by 3 bases, with 16 bases between them. The CDR3 loop spans 15 amino acids. Germline lookup yields CDR1 KGHDR and CDR2 SFDVKD. The CDR3 is CATSAPGASGYEQYF. Here the CDR3 DNA reads TGTGCCACCAGTGCTCCGGGGGCTAGCGGCTACGAGCAGTACTTC.

V usage is TRBV7-3 and J usage is TRBJ2-2; possibly TRBD1 for D (6 bases). This CDR3 comprises 16 residues. V was cut by 2 bases and J by 0 bases, with 10 bases left in between. Per germline, CDR1 SGHTA and CDR2 FQGTGA. The CDR3 is CASSLLGATNTGELFF. CDR3 DNA sequence: TGTGCCAGCAGCTTACTGGGGGCTACGAACACCGGGGAGCTGTTTTTT.

In this sample, this clone turned up a few times. The gene calls are TRBV30 and TRBJ1-5; TRBD1 is a possible D gene (5 bases). The CDR3 consists of 15 residues. Germline assignment: CDR1 GTSNPN and CDR2 SVGIG (reference sequence). V was shortened by 5 bases and J by 8 bases, with 22 bases between the two germline ends. As DNA, the CDR3 is TGTGCCTGGGGTTCCGTCCCCTCCGGAGGGGAGCCCCAGCATTTT. Its protein product is CAWGSVPSGGEPQHF.

This clone occurred a few times. The V and J genes are TRBV19 and TRBJ1-5; possibly TRBD1 for D (5 bases). This CDR3 comprises 14 residues. Trimming stripped 8 bases from V and 0 bases from J, with 11 bases between. CDR1 and CDR2 (germline): LNHDA, SQIVND (reference sequence). CDR3 protein: CASSQGYSNQPQHF. The CDR3 DNA reads TGTGCCAGTTCTCAGGGCTATAGCAATCAGCCCCAGCATTTT.

The V gene is TRBV24-1, the J gene TRBJ2-7, with 12 bases fitting TRBD1. V was pared by 3 bases and J by 5 bases, with 7 bases of the junction left unmatched. The CDR3 spans 16 residues. Germline V CDR1 and CDR2: KGHDR, SFDVKD. CDR3 nucleotide sequence: TGTGCCACCAGTGATCCAAAGGGACAGGGGGCTGACGAGCAGTACTTC. This encodes CATSDPKGQGADEQYF.

The chain joins TRBV7-2 to TRBJ2-2, with D possibly matching TRBD1 (6 bases). The CDR3 has 19 residues. Per the germline V gene, CDR1 is SGHTA and CDR2 is FQGNSA. V lost 7 bases and J 4 bases, leaving 28 bases between the germline ends. CDR3 in DNA: TGTGCCAGCACTAAAAACCCCGCCTGGCGACAGGAGATCACCGGGGAGCTGTTTTTT. Its protein product is CASTKNPAWRQEITGELFF. Full variable domain (remainder filled in from reference TRBV7-2 and TRBJ2-2): GAGVSQSPSNKVTEKGKDVELRCDPISGHTALYWYRQSLGQGLEFLIYFQGNSAPDKSGLPSDRFSAERTGGSVSTLTIQRTQQEDSAVYLCASTKNPAWRQEITGELFFGEGSRLTVL.

CDR3 amino acids: CASSSGQANQPQHF. Here the CDR3 DNA reads TGTGCCAGCAGCTCAGGACAGGCGAATCAGCCCCAGCATTTT. The V and J genes are TRBV5-5 and TRBJ1-5, with 7 nucleotides matching TRBD1. The trim removed 3 bases at V and 4 bases at J, leaving 4 bases unmatched. Germline values: CDR1 SGHKS, CDR2 YYEKEE (reference sequence). This CDR3 has 14 amino acids.

The rearrangement joins TRBV6-4 to TRBJ1-1; D gene unclear. The CDR3 covers 15 residues. The germline CDR1 and CDR2 sequences are MRHNA and SNTAGT. V was shortened by 0 bases and J by 1 base, with 9 bases between the two germline ends. Here the CDR3 DNA reads TGTGCCAGCAGTGACTCGAGCGGAGGGAACACTGAAGCTTTCTTT. This encodes CASSDSSGGNTEAFF.

This sequence joins TRBV7-3 and TRBJ2-2, with a weak D call TRBD1 (5 bases). The V gene's germline CDR1 is SGHTA and CDR2 FQGTGA. The CDR3 totals 13 residues. The ends were cut back, 5 bases at V and 5 bases at J, with 9 bases in the middle. The CDR3 region is CASSNRQTGELFF. CDR3 bases: TGTGCCAGCAGCAACCGACAGACCGGGGAGCTGTTTTTT.

The genes are TRBV11-2 and TRBJ2-7; 7 positions match TRBD2. CDR1 and CDR2 from the germline V gene are SGHAT and FQNNGV. The CDR3 length is 15 residues. J gave up 2 bases and V 2 bases, and 6 bases lay outside the gene matches. CDR3 nucleotide sequence: TGTGCCAGCAGCTTATTAGCGGGTCCTACCTACGAGCAGTACTTC. Translated, it gives CASSLLAGPTYEQYF.

The chain couples TRBV4-1 to TRBJ2-1, with 8 bases aligning to TRBD2. Germline CDR1 is MGHRA and CDR2 is YSYEKL. V was pared by 2 bases and J by 4 bases, with 7 bases of the junction left unmatched. This CDR3 comprises 16 residues. The CDR3 sequence: CASSQPYAGGYNEQFF. In nucleotides, the CDR3 is TGCGCCAGCAGCCAACCGTATGCGGGGGGATACAATGAGCAGTTCTTC.

The chain couples TRBV5-6 to TRBJ2-5, with 7 bases fitting TRBD2. V was clipped by 4 bases and J by 6 bases; unmatched bases: 6. The CDR3 loop spans 13 amino acids. CDR1 and CDR2 (germline): SGHDT, YYEEEE. CDR3 sequence: CASSPGEGKTQYF. In nucleotides, the CDR3 is TGTGCCAGCAGCCCTGGGGAGGGGAAGACCCAGTACTTC.

V gene TRBV19 combines with J gene TRBJ2-7, with 11 nucleotides matching TRBD2. V shed 3 bases and J 3 bases; nucleotides not matched to a gene: 7. The germline V gene has CDR1 LNHDA and CDR2 SQIVND (reference sequence). This CDR3 contains 16 residues. CDR3 protein: CASSIQGGTSGYEQYF. The CDR3 bases are TGTGCCAGTAGTATTCAGGGCGGGACTAGCGGCTACGAGCAGTACTTC.

As for this clone: The sample has other DNA sequences that encode this CDR3 too. J is TRBJ2-7 and V is TRBV6-2 or TRBV6-3, with 7 bases lining up with TRBD1. Germline lookup yields CDR1 MNHEY and CDR2 SVGEGT. This CDR3 is 14 amino acids long. J gave up 3 bases and V 2 bases, and 4 bases lay outside the gene matches. The CDR3 DNA sequence: TGTGCCAGCAGTTACCCGACAGGGCTCTACGAGCAGTACTTC. Residues: CASSYPTGLYEQYF.

CDR3 loop: CASSPRTGAQETQYF. CDR3 sequence (DNA): TGTGCCAGCAGCCCCCGCACAGGGGCCCAAGAGACCCAGTACTTC. The chain carries TRBV9 and TRBJ2-5; 7 nucleotides line up with TRBD1. Trimming removed 4 bases from V and 1 base from J; junction bases left unmatched: 7. Germline loops: CDR1 SGDLS, CDR2 YYNGEE. This CDR3 has 15 amino acids.

This sequence joins TRBV30 and TRBJ2-7; D is perhaps TRBD1 (6 bases). The CDR3 loop spans 14 amino acids. V shed 3 bases and J shed 7 bases, with 19 bases lying between them. Germline V CDR1 and CDR2: GTSNPN, SVGIG (reference sequence). In DNA form, the CDR3 reads TGTGCCTGGAGGAACCGGGACATCTTGGGGGAGCAGTACTTC. It specifies CAWRNRDILGEQYF.

The chain uses TRBV4-1 and TRBJ2-6, with 9 bases matching TRBD1. Germline trimming cut 5 bases from V and 1 base from J; bases unmatched to any gene: 6. Germline CDR1 and CDR2: MGHRA and YSYEKL. The CDR3 extends over 17 amino acids. CDR3 loop: CASSSGTGLSGANVLTF. The CDR3 coding sequence is TGCGCCAGCAGCTCCGGGACAGGGCTTTCTGGGGCCAACGTCCTGACTTTC.

The table lists this clone with a count of one. The rearrangement joins TRBV4-1 to TRBJ2-1; TRBD2 agrees at 10 bases. The V gene end was trimmed by 2 bases and the J gene end by 2 bases; junction bases not matched to a gene: 3. This CDR3 spans 16 amino acids. Germline V gene data show CDR1 as MGHRA and CDR2 as YSYEKL. DNA for the CDR3: TGCGCCAGCAGCCAACCAGCGGGAGGGCCCTACAATGAGCAGTTCTTC. It codes for CASSQPAGGPYNEQFF.

CDR3 region: CASSVRMGEDGNSPLHF. DNA for the CDR3: TGTGCCAGCAGTGTTCGGATGGGGGAGGACGGGAATTCACCCCTCCACTTT. The J gene is TRBJ1-6, the V gene TRBV6-1; tentatively, D is TRBD1 (5 bases). V was trimmed by 4 bases and J by 7 bases, leaving 20 bases between them. This CDR3 has 17 amino acids. CDR1 MNHNS and CDR2 SASEGT come from the germline V gene.

V gene TRBV6-5 combines with J gene TRBJ1-5; D remains ambiguous. The germline V gene encodes CDR1 MNHEY and CDR2 SVGAGI. The CDR3 is made up of 13 amino acids. V was pared by 4 bases and J by 6 bases, with 10 bases between. The CDR3 DNA is TGTGCCAGCAGTTGGGAGGGCACTCAGCCCCAGCATTTT. Its translation: CASSWEGTQPQHF.

V is TRBV7-3 and J is TRBJ2-1; D possibly corresponds to TRBD2 (7 bases). CDR3 length: 15 residues. Trimming removed 5 bases at V and 1 base at J, with 12 bases between. CDR1 and CDR2 (germline): SGHTA, FQGTGA. The CDR3 DNA follows: TGTGCCAGCAGCCCTAGGGGGGGATCCTACAATGAGCAGTTCTTC. The encoded protein is CASSPRGGSYNEQFF.

The chain recombines TRBV28 with TRBJ2-2; D is perhaps TRBD1 (5 bases). V dropped 6 bases and J dropped 7 bases, with 12 bases sitting between them. Looked up from germline, CDR1 is MDHEN and CDR2 is SYDVKM. The CDR3 loop spans 13 amino acids. In nucleotides, the CDR3 is TGTGCCAGCAGGGCCAGGGCTGGCGGGGAGCTGTTTTTT. Its protein is CASRARAGGELFF.